The sample holds many counts of the clone carrying this TCR beta chain. The V and J ends lost 3 bases and 6 bases, in that order; junction bases with no gene match: 8. Germline CDR1 DFQATT, CDR2 SNEGSKA (reference sequence). The CDR3 consists of 14 residues. MiXCR, applied by TCRdb to the RT-PCR reads, yields one record per CDR3 protein. The sample consists of about 680,000 distinct CDR3 sequences, about 14% of them appearing once. The sequenced sample consisted of memory CD4+ T cells from blood. The genes are TRBV20-1 and TRBJ1-1; 9 bases line up with TRBD1. This TCR derives from a female donor in good health, serving as a healthy control. The CDR3 DNA reads TGCAGTGCTAGGGGACAGGGCATCATCGCTGAAGCTTTCTTT. This gives the protein CSARGQGIIAEAFF.